This TCR beta chain was captured in a study of cytomegalovirus exposure and HLA in healthy donors (dated by TCRdb to 2016 to 2017). In the study overall: An earlier analysis of approximately 550 of the donors reported approximately 290 Gb of sequence data and roughly 110 million unique TCR beta sequences from 150 million to 200 million T cells. All discovery cohort repertoires had been generated on a single sequencing platform. A later analysis re-analyzed previously published TCR beta repertoires from about 730 donors and added high-resolution HLA genotyping to study TCR occurrence patterns. HLA typing covered class I and class II loci at four-digit resolution. Rather than using new phenotypic data, the later analysis identified candidate immune exposures from TCR beta sequences and from how often those sequences occurred across donors. The study was designed to test whether signatures of past pathogen exposure could be identified by cataloging public T cell receptors. An early release that covered approximately 600 HLA-typed donors contained around 330 gigabases of sequencing data and 80 million or so unique TCR sequences. In addition to the first cohort of around 670 subjects, a separate validation cohort of 120 different subjects was used. The genetic ancestry cluster associated with self-reported Caucasian donors included 81% of the roughly 400 genotyped donors. To decide whether each TCR beta V gene segment behaved as functional or pseudogenic, an earlier analysis of 587 of the donors relied on high-throughput TCR beta sequencing. Among a few hundred genotyped donors of the cohort, an average of approximately 240,000 unique TCR beta nucleotide sequences were sequenced per donor, roughly 20% of them non-productive. Four or five DR-DQ haplotypes were handled as single units for association and clustering because linkage in the cohort was strong. Typing coverage differed by locus: A, B, C, DRB1 and DQB1 were typed in roughly 629-630 donors, DQA1 in roughly 500, DPA1 in some 610, and DPB1 in roughly 450. To predict cytomegalovirus infection status, the study brought together high-throughput TCR immunosequencing, statistical association of individual TCRs with disease status, and machine learning. A later genetic analysis took genome-wide SNP genotypes for about 55% of the roughly 670 donors and used that subset as a discovery cohort. Donor age, sex, ethnicity and CMV serostatus were compiled alongside the repertoire data. The study used immunosequencing to profile the T cell repertoires of approximately 630 subjects and linked those repertoires to cytomegalovirus serostatus.

Turning to this clone: The antigen it binds to is not known. One end of the junction varies from germline; a read error may be responsible.

Receptors were amplified or captured by the immunoSEQ multiplex PCR assay. For the multiplex PCR, a mixture combining 60 forward primers for TCR Vbeta segments and 13 reverse primers for TCR Jbeta segments was used. A multiplex PCR assay on genomic DNA amplified the CDR3 region of rearranged TCR beta genes. The amplified TCR beta libraries were sequenced on the Illumina HiSeq System as 87-base-pair reads. In the paper's pipeline: In a later analysis, some 80 million unique TCR beta chains were counted across the 500 to 850 repertoires, and roughly 9.9 million of these chains were shared by at least two donors. A nearest-neighbor algorithm error-corrected the raw reads and collapsed the reads into unique sequences, merging closely related sequences to remove PCR and sequencing errors. Alignment of CDR3 sequences to IMGT reference sequences was used to assign V, D and J gene segments. For a sequence to be retained, at least a six-nucleotide match to both a V gene segment and a J gene segment was required. A rearrangement was called productive if the CDR3 had no stop codons and remained in frame with V and J, and every other rearrangement was called non-productive. CDR3 was defined according to IMGT convention as the region running from the second conserved V-encoded cysteine to the conserved J-encoded phenylalanine. In an earlier analysis of 550 to 650 of the donors, sequences lacking an unambiguous match to a single V gene segment were excluded. An earlier analysis of several hundred of the donors called V segments functional above 56.7% productive rearrangements and segregating when the between-donor standard deviation exceeded 5%. To diagnose cytomegalovirus status from the catalog of TCR beta chain sequences, a statistical classification framework was built. A later analysis assigned V and J genes by comparing TCR nucleotide sequences with IMGT/GENE-DB human TR gene sequences. The TCRdist pipeline was used in a later analysis to assign CDR3 sequences and most-parsimonious VDJ recombination scenarios. A later analysis defined each TCR beta chain by its CDR3 amino acid sequence plus V-gene family, and excluded reads lacking a unique V-gene family. A later analysis removed 500 to 650 highly shared, low-generation-probability nucleotide sequences to deal with suspected cross-contamination and a sequencing artifact. A later analysis calculated a clonal expansion index for each public chain from normalized within-repertoire ranks of inferred template counts. In a later analysis, generation probabilities were computed using a VDJ recombination model fitted to out-of-frame rearrangements, and the results were checked against IGoR. In a later analysis, TCR-TCR, TCR-HLA and TCR-CMV co-occurrence was scored with hypergeometric tests, and a repertoire-size bias correction was applied to TCR pairs. A later analysis estimated false discovery rates by permuting HLA or CMV assignments 20 times. In a later analysis, co-occurring TCRs were grouped using DBSCAN, and TCRdist sequence similarity was added for clustering within HLA-allele-positive subsets. Repertoires with fewer than 30,000 or more than 120,000 public chains, plus five repertoires with anomalous nucleotide sharing, were excluded from co-occurrence clustering. Here the immuneACCESS table is served through TCRdb, limited to in-frame sequences with V and J called. Missing clones are a known gap in these copies; in checked studies unresolved V genes cover under half, and the rest lacks a known reason. The V and J calls and clone size come from that table; D and trimming were worked out from the DNA. This sample lists approximately 150,000 clones; roughly 73% were detected once. Approximately 11% of the sample lies in the top ten.

The cohort was made up of around 720 healthy bone marrow donors. At the time of sampling, every cohort member was nominally healthy, though immune exposures that went unrecorded were likely present. The donor tested CMV seropositive and was one of the 289 seropositive cohort members. Each donor provided a peripheral blood sample, and peripheral blood mononuclear cells were used for TCR beta sequencing. The Qiagen DNeasy Blood Extraction Kit was used to extract genomic DNA from the blood cell samples. The paper's findings and limits, for the study overall: This cohort had only TCR beta chains sequenced, and the lack of alpha or paired-chain data limited which features could be detected. Across donors, most TCR sequences were observed very rarely, whereas some public TCRs were present in many individuals. The earlier analysis of fewer than 750 of the donors excluded around 17 rarely observed V segments, including chromosome 9 orphons, because counts were too low. A later analysis associated 16,951 TCR beta sequences with specific HLA alleles at a false discovery rate of 0.05. CMV serostatus was the only immune exposure information available for the cohort. An earlier analysis of 587 of the donors showed that most TCR beta V segments appeared in productive rearrangements either about 90% or about 30% of the time, which broadly matched IMGT annotations. According to the authors, the approach could potentially be generalized to other disease states and immunological phenotypes. According to a later analysis, TCR association rates differed among HLA loci, with DRB1 alleles showing the most associated TCRs and HLA-C alleles showing the fewest. Several of the top co-occurrence clusters appeared to be linked to parvovirus B19, influenza, CMV and Epstein-Barr virus, according to a later analysis. The study gave a list of 150 to 200 TCR beta chains associated with cytomegalovirus. Linkage disequilibrium might explain the correlated functional status among segregating V segments, but an unknown experimental factor could not be ruled out. The sequencing pipeline was judged likely to have produced a cluster of highly shared sequence variants as a technical artifact. A later analysis found that most CMV-associated TCR beta chains appeared HLA-restricted, with HLA associations seemingly driven largely by CMV exposure. Roughly uniform sequencing depth across donors was assumed in presence/absence analyses, although this assumption may not hold. Strong co-occurrence of HLA alleles, especially DR and DQ, made assigning TCR associations to individual alleles difficult. A further reported finding was that TCR beta sequences accurately predicted the HLA-A and HLA-B alleles for most subjects in the first cohort. Compared with the 666-donor mean, donors in an Asian-associated ancestry cluster had fewer N-insertions in productive TCRs, according to a later genetic analysis. In vitro tests confirmed that three of the cytomegalovirus-associated TCR beta chains recognize cytomegalovirus antigens. Cytomegalovirus status was reported to be diagnosed by the classifier with high specificity and sensitivity in both the original and validation cohorts. In a later analysis, HLA-associated TCR beta chains were found to be more clonally expanded and to have lower generation probabilities than equally common non-associated chains. In a later genetic analysis, a missense DCLRE1C variant was associated with V-gene and J-gene trimming of TCR beta chains, and the association was replicated in an independent cohort. Because HLA typing was unavailable for some donors at each locus, only the typed subset was used in association tests.

The TCR was taken from a man aged 18 to 29 in good health and CMV-seropositive. The sample taken for sequencing was PBMCs.

CDR3 sequence: CASSQGTGSPMNF. In nucleotides, the sequence is TGTGCCAGCAGCCAAGGGACAGGGAGCCCTATGAACTTC. The rearranged segments are TRBV14 and TRBJ2-7, and 8 bases in between align with TRBD1. CDR1 and CDR2 are read off the germline V gene as SGHDN and FVKESK. From cysteine to phenylalanine, the CDR3 is 13 amino acids long. The CDR3 DNA has 39 bases and is translated from base 1.